Presented here are 3 T cell receptor beta chains from one specimen sequenced in a study of blood T cells in healthy people across ages. A J-beta primer mix and a sample-barcoded 5' primer were used in a second PCR of roughly 6 to 12 cycles. TCRdb re-called the 5' RACE reads with MiXCR, one entry per CDR3 protein. The repertoire includes 750,000 to 850,000 distinct CDR3 sequences, roughly 25% of them detected once, and approximately 4% sits in the top ten. The data also belong to a second study, concerning T cells of mothers and their children.

Specimen: blood. The receptors were gathered from a boy aged 5-17 years in good health.

This clonotype was picked up a small number of times. V gene TRBV20-1 combines with J gene TRBJ2-1; D is possibly TRBD1 or TRBD2 (5 bases each). The length of the CDR3 is 14 residues. Germline V gene sequence: CDR1 DFQATT, CDR2 SNEGSKA (reference sequence). The V end was cut by 6 bases, the J end by 0 bases, with 12 bases between. This chain's CDR3 is CSAGDVGSYNEQFF. CDR3 nucleotides: TGCAGTGCCGGGGACGTGGGCTCCTACAATGAGCAGTTCTTC.

The V gene is TRBV7-9, the J gene TRBJ2-5; D is uncertain. The J call may be incorrect, as the DNA end agrees better with TRBJ2-1. The length of the CDR3 is 15 residues. Germline lookup yields CDR1 SEHNR and CDR2 FQNEAQ (reference sequence). DNA for the CDR3: TGTGCCAGCAGCTTGCTCCGCTTCAACAGAAATGAGCAGTTCTTC. This translates into CASSLLRFNRNEQFF.

This clonotype was detected only a few times. The V gene is TRBV7-8, the J gene TRBJ2-5; TRBD1 might be the D (6 bases). The DNA end lines up better with TRBJ2-7; the J call may be wrong. The CDR3 consists of 15 residues. CDR1 is SGHVS and CDR2 is FQNEAQ in the germline V gene. This chain's CDR3 is CASSPYRAGRYEQYF. For the CDR3, the DNA is TGTGCCAGCAGCCCCTACAGGGCCGGCCGGTACGAGCAGTACTTC.